This T cell receptor (beta chain) emerged from a study of blood T cell repertoires in COVID-19. This CDR3 is built from 13 residues. V was trimmed by 5 bases and J by 7 bases, leaving 11 bases between them. Germline-derived CDR1 and CDR2 are MNHNY and SVGAGI (reference sequence). The data were produced by immunoSEQ multiplex PCR, yet TCRdb's version contains in-frame clones alone and is incomplete. Counted here are approximately 200,000 clones, about 90% occurring once; the ten biggest clones make up roughly 2.5%. This clonotype originated in a woman between 55 and 75 years old with acute or convalescent COVID-19. The sample comprised peripheral blood. The J gene is TRBJ2-2, the V gene TRBV6-6, with D perhaps TRBD1 (5 bases). CDR3 in amino acids: CASSTSGIGELFF. DNA of the CDR3: TGTGCCAGCAGTACATCAGGGATCGGGGAGCTGTTTTTT.